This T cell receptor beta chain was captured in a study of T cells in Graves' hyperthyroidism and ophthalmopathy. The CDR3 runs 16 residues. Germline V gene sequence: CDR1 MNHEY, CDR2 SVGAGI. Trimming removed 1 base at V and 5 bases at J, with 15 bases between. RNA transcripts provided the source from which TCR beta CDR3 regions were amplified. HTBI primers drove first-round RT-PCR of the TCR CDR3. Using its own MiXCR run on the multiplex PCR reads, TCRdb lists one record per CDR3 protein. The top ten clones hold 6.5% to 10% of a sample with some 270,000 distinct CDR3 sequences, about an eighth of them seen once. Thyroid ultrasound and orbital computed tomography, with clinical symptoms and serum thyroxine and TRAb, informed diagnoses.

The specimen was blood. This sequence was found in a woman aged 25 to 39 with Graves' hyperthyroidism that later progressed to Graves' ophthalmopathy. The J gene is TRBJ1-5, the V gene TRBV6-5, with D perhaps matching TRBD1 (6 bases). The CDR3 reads CASSYWGRGVDQPQHF. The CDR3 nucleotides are TGTGCCAGCAGTTACTGGGGCAGGGGCGTGGATCAGCCCCAGCATTTT.